A selection of T cell receptor beta chains follows, all from one sample in a study of OX40 agonist ivuxolimab in advanced cancers. Profiled with immunoSEQ multiplex PCR; TCRdb holds only in-frame clones, not every one. The sample yields 35,000 or so clones, approximately 80% seen once. The source material was CD4+ or CD8+ T cells sorted from blood, sampled in a trial of the OX40 agonist ivuxolimab. These TCRs come from an adult with an advanced solid tumor such as melanoma, head and neck, liver or kidney cancer. Each CDR3 is given without its conserved first and last residue. The order of the fields is V gene, J gene, CDR3 protein.

TRBV4-2,TRBJ2-3,ASSQVVASTDTQY
TRBV27,TRBJ1-2,ASRTDRGLNYGYT
TRBV7-9,TRBJ2-5,ASSFVASLGTQY
TRBV6-5,TRBJ1-2,ASSPQKIYGYT
TRBV6-5,TRBJ2-2,ASTSGNGELF
TRBV19,TRBJ2-1,ASSLSGGSYNEQF
TRBV4-3,TRBJ1-4,ASSPAGGEKLF
TRBV7-9,TRBJ1-2,ASSSGQGVYGYT
TRBV29-1,TRBJ2-2,SVEDGTKYTGELF
TRBV4-3,TRBJ2-3,ASSQDWAGGRSDTQY
TRBV4-1,TRBJ1-2,ASSQDRETNYGYT
TRBV7-6,TRBJ1-3,ASSLESPISGNTIY
TRBV10-2,TRBJ2-3,ASSEGGITDTQY
TRBV21-1,TRBJ2-1,ANSKARCPACSYNEQF
TRBV11-2,TRBJ2-5,ASNLNHIQETQY
TRBV13,TRBJ2-7,ASSHNYEQY
TRBV7-9,TRBJ2-7,ASSSFGGLYEQY
TRBV19,TRBJ1-4,ASSIGAGRYTPNEKLF
TRBV13,TRBJ1-2,ASSLSRGLYFGYT
TRBV28,TRBJ1-4,ASSFNEKLF
TRBV7-9,TRBJ1-5,ASSADGYSNQPQH
TRBV27,TRBJ2-1,ASSWTNYNEQF
TRBV29-1,TRBJ1-2,SVARSRPGQGKASGYT
TRBV2,TRBJ2-4,ASSEVRTGPPKNIQY
TRBV5-6,TRBJ1-2,ASSLTDGLYYGYT
TRBV7-9,TRBJ1-2,ASSLSGGGSYGYT
TRBV4-2,TRBJ2-7,ASSFRTSGAYEQY